These T cell receptor beta chains were read from a single sample in a study of human T cells and chemical hapten exposure. TCRdb recomputed calls from the RACE reads with MiXCR, one row per CDR3 protein. The sample shows fewer than 85,000 distinct CDR3 sequences, roughly 10% of them seen only once. Source: whole blood, taken in connection with sensitization to the hapten diphenylcyclopropenone (DPC). These receptors were obtained from a woman in her twenties or thirties with alopecia areata. Some clones in this sample may be carry-over from other donors' samples. Each CDR3 is given with its conserved first and last residue. The D gene is left open where the match is weak. Some rows have no size entry. The others give once, few or many, or a class for an expanded clone.

d_gene	abundance	len	v_gene	j_gene	CDR3aa	CDR3nt
.	many	14	TRBV19	TRBJ2-1	CASSVGPPGYEQFF	TGTGCCAGTAGTGTGGGACCCCCAGGTTACGAGCAGTTCTTC
TRBD1	.	15	TRBV11-2	TRBJ1-1	CASSLVGQGRRLAFF	TGTGCCAGCAGCTTAGTCGGACAGGGGCGCCGGTTAGCTTTCTTT
.	many	16	TRBV20-1	TRBJ2-3	CSAPNLLGLGTDTQYF	TGCAGTGCTCCCAATTTGCTGGGTTTAGGCACAGATACGCAGTATTTT
TRBD2	many	16	TRBV7-3	TRBJ2-1	CASHPSGRGPGDEQFF	TGTGCCAGCCACCCTAGCGGGAGGGGCCCCGGTGATGAGCAGTTCTTC
TRBD1	.	14	TRBV7-9	TRBJ1-5	CASSQDRGYQPQHF	TGTGCCAGCAGCCAGGACAGGGGCTATCAGCCCCAGCATTTT
TRBD1	.	14	TRBV6-6	TRBJ1-5	CATVPGQGDQPQHF	TGTGCCACCGTCCCGGGACAGGGAGATCAGCCCCAGCATTTT
.	few	13	TRBV5-1	TRBJ2-7	CASSSVRMGEQYF	TGCGCCAGCAGCTCCGTCAGGATGGGGGAGCAGTACTTC
.	many	13	TRBV9	TRBJ2-2	CASSPPVGGELFF	TGTGCCAGCAGCCCCCCCGTTGGCGGGGAGCTGTTTTTT
.	many	17	TRBV6-6	TRBJ1-4	CASSSPPLSATNEKLFF	TGTGCCAGCAGCTCTCCGCCCCTTTCGGCAACTAATGAAAAACTGTTTTTT
.	once	12	TRBV29-1	TRBJ1-3	CSAQSSGNTIYF	TGCAGCGCTCAGAGCTCTGGAAACACCATATATTTT
.	.	12	TRBV7-9	TRBJ2-7	CASSGLSYEQYF	TGTGCCAGCAGCGGCCTCTCCTACGAGCAGTACTTC
.	.	13	TRBV5-4	TRBJ2-1	CASSFSPNNEQFF	TGTGCCAGCAGCTTCTCCCCTAACAATGAGCAGTTCTTC
.	few	13	TRBV18	TRBJ2-3	CASRTHSTDTQYF	TGTGCCAGCCGAACGCATAGCACAGATACGCAGTATTTT
.	many	15	TRBV28	TRBJ2-7	CASSLPTPIPYEQYF	TGTGCCAGCAGTTTACCGACTCCGATCCCCTACGAGCAGTACTTC
.	many	17	TRBV14	TRBJ1-6	CASSQDHLIRGNSPLHF	TGTGCCAGCAGCCAGGACCATTTGATTCGGGGAAATTCACCCCTCCACTTT
.	many	11	TRBV18	TRBJ2-3	CASSPWDTQYF	TGTGCCAGCTCACCATGGGATACGCAGTATTTT
.	many	17	TRBV27	TRBJ2-2	CASNFGPGVANTGELFF	TGTGCCAGCAATTTTGGGCCAGGGGTCGCGAACACCGGGGAGCTGTTTTTT
.	many	16	TRBV7-2	TRBJ1-2	CASSSTPGAANYGYTF	TGTGCCAGCAGTTCAACACCGGGAGCAGCTAACTATGGCTACACCTTC
TRBD1	many	17	TRBV11-2	TRBJ1-2	CASSLDGTGALNYGYTF	TGTGCCAGCAGCTTAGACGGGACAGGTGCCCTTAACTATGGCTACACCTTC
.	few	17	TRBV28	TRBJ2-2	CASSLRTTGTNTGELFF	TGTGCCAGCAGTCTCCGGACGACAGGAACGAACACCGGGGAGCTGTTTTTT
.	few	12	TRBV28	TRBJ1-1	CASSSYDREAFF	TGTGCCAGCAGTTCATATGACAGAGAAGCTTTCTTT
TRBD2	many	18	TRBV20-1	TRBJ2-3	CSARSGGGTSGPTDTQYF	TGCAGTGCTAGATCGGGAGGCGGGACTAGCGGCCCCACAGATACGCAGTATTTT
.	many	14	TRBV20-1	TRBJ2-2	CSARATANTGELFF	TGCAGTGCTAGGGCGACAGCGAACACCGGGGAGCTGTTTTTT
.	.	18	TRBV6-5	TRBJ1-3	CASSYRLDGGLSGNTIYF	TGTGCCAGCAGTTACAGGTTGGACGGGGGCCTCTCTGGAAACACCATATATTTT
.	many	13	TRBV9	TRBJ1-1	CASSVLVNTEAFF	TGTGCCAGCAGCGTACTGGTGAACACTGAAGCTTTCTTT
TRBD1	many	15	TRBV30	TRBJ1-5	CAWSRTGLSNQPQHF	TGTGCCTGGAGCAGGACAGGACTTAGCAATCAGCCCCAGCATTTT
.	many	13	TRBV2	TRBJ2-7	CASSEAETSKEYF	TGTGCCAGCAGTGAAGCCGAGACCTCGAAGGAGTACTTC
TRBD2	few	16	TRBV18	TRBJ2-1	CASSPNPSGGANEQFF	TGTGCCAGCTCACCGAACCCTAGCGGGGGGGCGAATGAGCAGTTCTTC
TRBD2	few	16	TRBV20-1	TRBJ2-3	CSAESRGLAGTDTQYF	TGCAGTGCTGAATCCAGGGGACTAGCGGGCACAGATACGCAGTATTTT
TRBD1	few	15	TRBV12-3/TRBV12-4	TRBJ1-5	CASSTRTGDWEPQHF	TGTGCCAGCAGTACCCGGACAGGGGATTGGGAGCCCCAGCATTTT
.	many	13	TRBV20-1	TRBJ2-5	CSARAGAQETQYF	TGCAGTGCTAGAGCTGGGGCTCAAGAGACCCAGTACTTC
TRBD2	.	15	TRBV5-1	TRBJ2-3	CASRTGLAGQDTQYF	TGCGCCAGCAGAACGGGACTAGCGGGGCAAGATACGCAGTATTTT
TRBD2	.	16	TRBV12-3/TRBV12-4	TRBJ2-3	CASSPPGLAGTDTQYF	TGTGCCAGCAGTCCGCCGGGACTAGCGGGTACAGATACGCAGTATTTT
.	many	16	TRBV18	TRBJ1-2	CASSPNPMTGNYGYTF	TGTGCCAGCTCACCAAACCCCATGACCGGTAACTATGGCTACACCTTC
.	.	14	TRBV9	TRBJ2-3	CASSDSPSTDTQYF	TGTGCCAGCAGTGACAGCCCTAGCACAGATACGCAGTATTTT
.	few	15	TRBV7-6	TRBJ2-2	CASSIAGTATGELFF	TGTGCCAGCAGCATCGCCGGGACGGCGACCGGGGAGCTGTTTTTT
.	few	12	TRBV28	TRBJ1-3	CASSLSRVTIYF	TGTGCCAGCAGTTTATCGCGGGTCACCATATATTTT
.	many	13	TRBV18	TRBJ2-5	CASSPTGGETQYF	TGTGCCAGCTCACCAACTGGGGGAGAGACCCAGTACTTC
.	many	16	TRBV7-2	TRBJ2-3	CASSLSIRGSSDTQYF	TGTGCCAGCAGCTTATCGATTAGGGGCTCATCAGATACGCAGTATTTT
.	many	16	TRBV20-1	TRBJ2-1	CSARVGGGAHYNEQFF	TGCAGTGCTAGAGTCGGCGGCGGGGCGCACTACAATGAGCAGTTCTTC
.	many	14	TRBV7-2	TRBJ1-1	CASSLVSVDTEAFF	TGTGCCAGCAGCTTAGTGTCCGTTGACACTGAAGCTTTCTTT
.	few	14	TRBV5-1	TRBJ2-2	CASSNSANTGELFF	TGCGCCAGCAGCAATTCCGCGAACACCGGGGAGCTGTTTTTT
.	many	15	TRBV9	TRBJ1-6	CASSVALGDNSPLHF	TGTGCCAGCAGCGTAGCGTTAGGTGATAATTCACCCCTCCACTTT
.	many	13	TRBV29-1	TRBJ1-2	CSVERGGAYGYTF	TGCAGCGTTGAAAGAGGAGGGGCCTATGGCTACACCTTC
.	many	14	TRBV6-6	TRBJ1-3	CASRWDFSGNTIYF	TGTGCCAGCAGATGGGATTTCTCTGGAAACACCATATATTTT
.	.	14	TRBV29-1	TRBJ2-6	CSVETGTGANVLTF	TGCAGCGTTGAAACAGGGACTGGGGCCAACGTCCTGACTTTC
.	few	13	TRBV28	TRBJ2-2	CASSGAAPGELFF	TGTGCCAGCAGTGGAGCCGCTCCCGGGGAGCTGTTTTTT